This is a list of T cell receptor beta chains from one sample in a study of blood T cell repertoires in COVID-19. The method was immunoSEQ multiplex PCR; TCRdb's version includes in-frame clones alone and lacks a portion of them. The repertoire holds about 190,000 clones, around 78% seen once, with approximately 3% in the top ten. The sequenced material came from peripheral blood. Receptor source: a woman older than 75 with active or convalescent COVID-19. CDR3s include the opening cysteine and the closing phenylalanine or tryptophan. A D gene is named only where the DNA matches it firmly. Expanded clones are given a class, and other clones once, few, many or no size at all.

d_call: -; clone_size: once; v_call: TRBV5-6; j_call: TRBJ1-6; cdr3_aa: CASSLVSSPLHF; cdr3_nt: TGTGCCAGCAGCCTTGTCAGTTCACCCCTCCACTTT
d_call: TRBD1; clone_size: -; v_call: TRBV5-4; j_call: TRBJ1-6; cdr3_aa: CASSLRTGDNSPLHF; cdr3_nt: TGTGCCAGCAGCTTAAGGACAGGGGATAATTCACCCCTCCACTTT
d_call: -; clone_size: -; v_call: TRBV9; j_call: TRBJ2-1; cdr3_aa: CASSVGGGLHYNEQFF; cdr3_nt: TGTGCCAGCAGCGTAGGCGGGGGCCTACACTACAATGAGCAGTTCTTC
d_call: -; clone_size: -; v_call: TRBV2; j_call: TRBJ2-6; cdr3_aa: CAKGVNSGANVLTF; cdr3_nt: TGTGCCAAGGGGGTAAACTCTGGGGCCAACGTCCTGACTTTC
d_call: TRBD2; clone_size: once; v_call: TRBV4-2; j_call: TRBJ2-3; cdr3_aa: CASSQVGLAGGPDTQYF; cdr3_nt: TGTGCCAGCAGCCAAGTGGGACTAGCGGGGGGGCCTGATACGCAGTATTTT
d_call: -; clone_size: many; v_call: TRBV19; j_call: TRBJ1-2; cdr3_aa: CASSDSGAYGYTF; cdr3_nt: TGTGCCTCAAGCGACAGTGGAGCGTATGGCTACACCTTC
d_call: TRBD1; clone_size: -; v_call: TRBV29-1; j_call: TRBJ1-1; cdr3_aa: CSVADRVATEAFF; cdr3_nt: TGCAGCGTGGCGGACAGGGTCGCCACTGAAGCTTTCTTT
d_call: -; clone_size: once; v_call: TRBV6-5; j_call: TRBJ2-2; cdr3_aa: CASRTGENTGELFF; cdr3_nt: TGTGCCAGCAGGACAGGAGAGAACACCGGGGAGCTGTTTTTT
d_call: -; clone_size: -; v_call: TRBV6-2/TRBV6-3; j_call: TRBJ1-5; cdr3_aa: CASSPRGSNQPQHF; cdr3_nt: TGTGCCAGCAGCCCCAGGGGTAGCAATCAGCCCCAGCATTTT
d_call: TRBD1; clone_size: -; v_call: TRBV18; j_call: TRBJ2-5; cdr3_aa: CASSPNTPGQGETQYF; cdr3_nt: TGTGCCAGCTCACCAAACACACCGGGACAGGGAGAGACCCAGTACTTC
d_call: TRBD2; clone_size: -; v_call: TRBV18; j_call: TRBJ2-3; cdr3_aa: CASSTAGGDTNTQYF; cdr3_nt: TGTGCCAGCTCAACCGCGGGGGGGGACACGAATACGCAGTATTTT
d_call: -; clone_size: -; v_call: TRBV6-1; j_call: TRBJ1-2; cdr3_aa: CASSDWGVKGYTF; cdr3_nt: TGTGCCAGCAGTGATTGGGGGGTGAAAGGCTACACCTTC
d_call: TRBD1; clone_size: -; v_call: TRBV5-1; j_call: TRBJ2-3; cdr3_aa: CASSLELGGPDTQYF; cdr3_nt: TGCGCCAGCAGCTTGGAACTAGGGGGCCCAGATACGCAGTATTTT
d_call: TRBD1; clone_size: -; v_call: TRBV27; j_call: TRBJ1-4; cdr3_aa: CASRQYRDSLGKLFF; cdr3_nt: TGTGCCAGCAGGCAATACCGGGACAGTCTGGGAAAACTGTTTTTT
d_call: TRBD1; clone_size: -; v_call: TRBV4-3; j_call: TRBJ2-7; cdr3_aa: CASSPGQGGYEQYF; cdr3_nt: TGCGCCAGCAGCCCAGGACAGGGGGGCTACGAGCAGTACTTC
d_call: TRBD2; clone_size: -; v_call: TRBV6-5; j_call: TRBJ2-1; cdr3_aa: CASRKTSGGADEQFF; cdr3_nt: TGTGCCAGCAGAAAAACTAGCGGGGGGGCCGATGAGCAGTTCTTC
d_call: -; clone_size: -; v_call: TRBV12-3/TRBV12-4; j_call: TRBJ1-1; cdr3_aa: CASTPQPNTEAFF; cdr3_nt: TGTGCCAGCACCCCACAGCCTAACACTGAAGCTTTCTTT
d_call: -; clone_size: -; v_call: TRBV4-1; j_call: TRBJ2-1; cdr3_aa: CASSPSRGLEFF; cdr3_nt: TGCGCCAGCAGCCCTTCAAGGGGCTTGGAGTTCTTC
d_call: TRBD2; clone_size: once; v_call: TRBV7-6; j_call: TRBJ2-7; cdr3_aa: CASSGSWGEGSYEQYF; cdr3_nt: TGTGCCAGCAGCGGCTCCTGGGGGGAGGGGTCCTACGAGCAGTACTTC
d_call: -; clone_size: -; v_call: TRBV20-1; j_call: TRBJ1-3; cdr3_aa: CSASPRRNTIYF; cdr3_nt: TGCAGTGCTAGTCCTAGGAGAAACACCATATATTTT
d_call: -; clone_size: -; v_call: TRBV4-2; j_call: TRBJ1-1; cdr3_aa: CASSQTRGQNTEAFF; cdr3_nt: TGTGCCAGCAGCCAAACTCGAGGGCAGAACACTGAAGCTTTCTTT
d_call: -; clone_size: -; v_call: TRBV12-3/TRBV12-4; j_call: TRBJ1-2; cdr3_aa: CASSLALDYGYTF; cdr3_nt: TGTGCCAGCAGTTTAGCCCTTGACTATGGCTACACCTTC
d_call: TRBD1; clone_size: -; v_call: TRBV15; j_call: TRBJ1-3; cdr3_aa: CATSRGGQGLNTIYF; cdr3_nt: TGTGCCACCAGCAGAGGGGGACAGGGATTAAACACCATATATTTT
d_call: TRBD1; clone_size: -; v_call: TRBV11-3; j_call: TRBJ2-3; cdr3_aa: CASSLGGTGDTQYF; cdr3_nt: TGTGCCAGCAGCTTAGGGGGGACAGGAGATACGCAGTATTTT
d_call: -; clone_size: -; v_call: TRBV3-1/TRBV3-2; j_call: TRBJ2-3; cdr3_aa: CASSQGLTDTQYF; cdr3_nt: TGTGCCAGCAGCCAGGGCTTGACAGATACGCAGTATTTT
d_call: -; clone_size: -; v_call: TRBV7-9; j_call: TRBJ2-5; cdr3_aa: CASSSQMYQETQYF; cdr3_nt: TGTGCCAGCAGCTCCCAGATGTACCAAGAGACCCAGTACTTC
d_call: -; clone_size: -; v_call: TRBV2; j_call: TRBJ2-1; cdr3_aa: CASSEEEGSYNEQFF; cdr3_nt: TGTGCCAGCAGTGAAGAGGAGGGGTCCTACAATGAGCAGTTCTTC
d_call: -; clone_size: -; v_call: TRBV28; j_call: TRBJ1-2; cdr3_aa: CASSLVGNYGYTF; cdr3_nt: TGTGCCAGCAGTTTGGTGGGCAACTATGGCTACACCTTC
d_call: -; clone_size: -; v_call: TRBV18; j_call: TRBJ2-1; cdr3_aa: CASSPRNPSATYNEQFF; cdr3_nt: TGTGCCAGCTCACCAAGAAATCCTAGCGCTACCTACAATGAGCAGTTCTTC
d_call: -; clone_size: -; v_call: TRBV24-1; j_call: TRBJ1-5; cdr3_aa: CATSDAQGSHQPQHF; cdr3_nt: TGTGCCACCAGTGATGCACAGGGTAGCCATCAGCCCCAGCATTTT
d_call: -; clone_size: few; v_call: TRBV10-3; j_call: TRBJ1-2; cdr3_aa: CAISGGGGTVNYGYTF; cdr3_nt: TGTGCCATCAGTGGGGGAGGGGGGACGGTGAACTATGGCTACACCTTC
d_call: -; clone_size: few; v_call: TRBV11-2; j_call: TRBJ1-2; cdr3_aa: CASRNLGGMNYGYTF; cdr3_nt: TGTGCCAGCAGGAATTTGGGGGGGATGAACTATGGCTACACCTTC
d_call: TRBD1; clone_size: -; v_call: TRBV12-3/TRBV12-4; j_call: TRBJ1-3; cdr3_aa: CASRETGGRTIYF; cdr3_nt: TGTGCCAGCAGAGAAACAGGGGGTAGGACCATATATTTT
d_call: TRBD1; clone_size: -; v_call: TRBV5-4; j_call: TRBJ1-1; cdr3_aa: CASSQRDRGENEAFF; cdr3_nt: TGTGCCAGCAGCCAAAGGGACAGGGGGGAGAATGAAGCTTTCTTT
d_call: -; clone_size: -; v_call: TRBV5-1; j_call: TRBJ2-7; cdr3_aa: CASSQATAYEQYF; cdr3_nt: TGCGCCAGCAGCCAGGCCACGGCCTACGAGCAGTACTTC
d_call: -; clone_size: -; v_call: TRBV5-5; j_call: TRBJ2-1; cdr3_aa: CASSLPDNEQFF; cdr3_nt: TGTGCCAGCAGCTTGCCGGACAATGAGCAGTTCTTC
d_call: -; clone_size: -; v_call: TRBV6-5; j_call: TRBJ1-2; cdr3_aa: CASSLRGIYGYTF; cdr3_nt: TGTGCCAGTTCCCTTCGGGGGATCTATGGCTACACCTTC
d_call: -; clone_size: few; v_call: TRBV11-2; j_call: TRBJ1-1; cdr3_aa: CASSISFRDTELF; cdr3_nt: TGTGCCAGCAGCATCTCCTTCCGGGACACCGAACTATTT
d_call: TRBD2; clone_size: -; v_call: TRBV10-3; j_call: TRBJ2-3; cdr3_aa: CAISEPSGGTDTQYF; cdr3_nt: TGTGCCATCAGTGAGCCTAGCGGGGGGACAGATACGCAGTATTTT
d_call: -; clone_size: -; v_call: TRBV5-1; j_call: TRBJ1-1; cdr3_aa: CASSLDPTGTEAFF; cdr3_nt: TGCGCCAGCAGCTTGGATCCCACGGGTACTGAAGCTTTCTTT
d_call: -; clone_size: -; v_call: TRBV5-1; j_call: TRBJ2-5; cdr3_aa: CASSLSWGQETQYF; cdr3_nt: TGCGCCAGCAGCTTGAGTTGGGGGCAGGAGACCCAGTACTTC
d_call: -; clone_size: -; v_call: TRBV9; j_call: TRBJ2-7; cdr3_aa: CASSVEWTPGEQYF; cdr3_nt: TGTGCCAGCAGCGTAGAGTGGACTCCGGGGGAGCAGTACTTC
d_call: -; clone_size: -; v_call: TRBV19; j_call: TRBJ2-3; cdr3_aa: CASSIGTPDTQYF; cdr3_nt: TGTGCCAGTAGTATAGGGACACCAGATACGCAGTATTTT
d_call: TRBD1; clone_size: -; v_call: TRBV5-5; j_call: TRBJ1-5; cdr3_aa: CASSSGTGNQPQHF; cdr3_nt: TGTGCCAGCAGCTCCGGGACAGGGAATCAGCCCCAGCATTTT
d_call: TRBD1; clone_size: -; v_call: TRBV19; j_call: TRBJ1-2; cdr3_aa: CASSIWRQGEGYTF; cdr3_nt: TGTGCCAGTAGTATATGGCGCCAGGGGGAAGGCTACACCTTC
d_call: -; clone_size: -; v_call: TRBV3-1/TRBV3-2; j_call: TRBJ1-2; cdr3_aa: CASSTRHNYGYTF; cdr3_nt: TGTGCCAGCAGCACCCGACATAACTATGGCTACACCTTC
d_call: -; clone_size: once; v_call: TRBV30; j_call: TRBJ2-2; cdr3_aa: CAWMGGPTGELFF; cdr3_nt: TGTGCCTGGATGGGGGGTCCTACCGGGGAGCTGTTTTTT
d_call: -; clone_size: -; v_call: TRBV9; j_call: TRBJ1-4; cdr3_aa: CASSVESNEKLFF; cdr3_nt: TGTGCCAGCAGCGTAGAGAGCAATGAAAAACTGTTTTTT
d_call: TRBD2; clone_size: -; v_call: TRBV10-3; j_call: TRBJ2-7; cdr3_aa: CAISAGLAGTVPEQYF; cdr3_nt: TGTGCCATCAGTGCCGGACTAGCGGGAACCGTCCCCGAGCAGTACTTC
d_call: TRBD1; clone_size: -; v_call: TRBV11-3; j_call: TRBJ2-6; cdr3_aa: CASSLGTGALGANVLTF; cdr3_nt: TGTGCCAGCAGCTTAGGGACAGGCGCTCTGGGAGCCAACGTCCTGACTTTC
d_call: TRBD2; clone_size: -; v_call: TRBV5-1; j_call: TRBJ2-7; cdr3_aa: CASSLGSGGRSYEQYF; cdr3_nt: TGCGCCAGCAGCTTGGGTAGCGGGGGCCGCAGCTACGAGCAGTACTTC
d_call: -; clone_size: -; v_call: TRBV6-5; j_call: TRBJ2-2; cdr3_aa: CASRINTGELFF; cdr3_nt: TGTGCCAGCAGAATAAACACCGGGGAGCTGTTTTTT
d_call: -; clone_size: -; v_call: TRBV6-5; j_call: TRBJ1-1; cdr3_aa: CASSYREDTEAFF; cdr3_nt: TGTGCCAGCAGTTACAGGGAGGACACTGAAGCTTTCTTT
d_call: -; clone_size: -; v_call: TRBV21-1; j_call: TRBJ2-5; cdr3_aa: CASSKVKSQGGRETQYF; cdr3_nt: TGTGCCAGCAGCAAAGTCAAGTCACAGGGGGGAAGGGAGACCCAGTACTTC
d_call: TRBD1; clone_size: -; v_call: TRBV19; j_call: TRBJ2-7; cdr3_aa: CASRNTGQNNEQYF; cdr3_nt: TGTGCCAGTAGGAATACGGGACAGAACAACGAGCAGTACTTC
d_call: -; clone_size: -; v_call: TRBV21-1; j_call: TRBJ2-1; cdr3_aa: CASSNLGTNPYNEQFF; cdr3_nt: TGTGCCAGCAGCAATCTAGGGACTAACCCTTACAATGAGCAGTTCTTC
d_call: TRBD2; clone_size: -; v_call: TRBV6-5; j_call: TRBJ2-1; cdr3_aa: CASSLSGGANGQFF; cdr3_nt: TGTGCCAGCAGTTTAAGCGGGGGGGCGAATGGGCAGTTCTTC
d_call: -; clone_size: few; v_call: TRBV29-1; j_call: TRBJ1-1; cdr3_aa: CSVTLGTHHTEAFF; cdr3_nt: TGCAGCGTTACGCTTGGGACACACCACACTGAAGCTTTCTTT
d_call: -; clone_size: -; v_call: TRBV27; j_call: TRBJ2-2; cdr3_aa: CASSKQGIGTGELFF; cdr3_nt: TGTGCCAGCAGCAAACAGGGTATCGGCACCGGGGAGCTGTTTTTT